What follows is one TCR beta chain and its context. This table comes from immunoSEQ multiplex PCR, and its TCRdb copy is limited to in-frame clones, with some not included. Altogether 200,000 to 250,000 clones are present, around 82% being singletons, with the ten largest covering 4.3%. These data belong to a study of blood T cell repertoires in COVID-19. Study overall: Researchers got acute and convalescent COVID-19 samples from the United States, Italy and Spain.

Germline lookup yields CDR1 LNHDA and CDR2 SQIVND (reference sequence). The CDR3 is 14 residues long. J gave up 2 bases and V 5 bases, and 3 bases lay outside the gene matches. The participants were between about 18 and 90 years old and came from some 23 US areas. Which cohort a participant joined came from the clinical history participants gave. The sequenced sample was PBMCs or T cells enriched from blood (not recorded which). J is TRBJ2-7 and V is TRBV19, with 10 bases lining up with TRBD1. The sequence was obtained from a man younger than 45 with acute COVID-19. The CDR3 protein is CASSSGTGAYEQYF. The CDR3 DNA follows: TGTGCCAGTAGTTCCGGGACAGGGGCCTACGAGCAGTACTTC.